The clone carrying this T cell receptor beta chain was counted ten times or more. The antigen remains unidentified. This record comes from a study of Graves' ophthalmopathy and Graves' hyperthyroidism. General study results and limits: A majority of expanded thyroid clonotypes exceeding 0.001 frequency were likewise present in blood.

CAS ≥3, NOSPECS ≥4, moderate-to-severe activity and duration under 3 months marked donors with ophthalmopathy. The authors amplified TCR beta CDR3 regions from RNA transcripts. Second-round multiplex PCR came after first-round RT-PCR with HTBI primers. TCRdb ran MiXCR on the multiplex PCR reads and lists one entry per CDR3 protein. This table holds over 650,000 distinct CDR3 sequences, 35% to 50% found once. The CDR3 consists of 14 residues. Germline V lookup: CDR1 LNHNV, CDR2 YYDKDF (reference sequence). Germline trimming cut 6 bases from V and 3 bases from J; bases unmatched to any gene: 7. Material for sequencing was peripheral blood. The TCR sequence derives from an adult man with Graves' ophthalmopathy. V and J are TRBV15 and TRBJ2-7; 8 bases line up with TRBD2. This chain's CDR3 is CATSPTLAGYEQYF. The CDR3 nucleotides read TGTGCCACCAGTCCTACCCTAGCGGGCTACGAGCAGTACTTC.